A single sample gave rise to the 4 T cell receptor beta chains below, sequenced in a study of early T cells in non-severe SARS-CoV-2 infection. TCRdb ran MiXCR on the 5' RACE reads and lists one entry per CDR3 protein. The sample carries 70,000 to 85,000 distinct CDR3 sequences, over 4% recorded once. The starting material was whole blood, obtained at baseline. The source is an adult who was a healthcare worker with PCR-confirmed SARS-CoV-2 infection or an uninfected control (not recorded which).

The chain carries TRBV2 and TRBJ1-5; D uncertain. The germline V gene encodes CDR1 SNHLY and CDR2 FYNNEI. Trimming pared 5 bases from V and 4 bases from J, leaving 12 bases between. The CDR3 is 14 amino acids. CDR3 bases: TGTGCCAGCAGTTCCAACAGCGGTAATCAGCCCCAGCATTTT. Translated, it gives CASSSNSGNQPQHF. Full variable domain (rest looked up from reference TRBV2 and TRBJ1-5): EPEVTQTPSHQVTQMGQEVILRCVPISNHLYFYWYRQILGQKVEFLVSFYNNEISEKSEIFDDQFSVERPDGSNFTLKIRSTKLEDSAMYFCASSSNSGNQPQHFGDGTRLSIL.

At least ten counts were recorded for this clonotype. DNA of the CDR3: TGTGCCAGCAGTCGGGACAGGGCCCTGAACACTGAAGCTTTCTTT. This translates into CASSRDRALNTEAFF. This chain links TRBV7-2 with TRBJ1-1; 9 nucleotides line up with TRBD1. Germline V lookup: CDR1 SGHTA, CDR2 FQGNSA. After removal of 6 bases from V and 0 bases from J, the junction contained 5 bases not matched to a gene. This CDR3 spans 15 amino acids. Based on the CDR3 plus reference TRBV7-2 and TRBJ1-1, the full variable domain is GAGVSQSPSNKVTEKGKDVELRCDPISGHTALYWYRQSLGQGLEFLIYFQGNSAPDKSGLPSDRFSAERTGGSVSTLTIQRTQQEDSAVYLCASSRDRALNTEAFFGQGTRLTVV.

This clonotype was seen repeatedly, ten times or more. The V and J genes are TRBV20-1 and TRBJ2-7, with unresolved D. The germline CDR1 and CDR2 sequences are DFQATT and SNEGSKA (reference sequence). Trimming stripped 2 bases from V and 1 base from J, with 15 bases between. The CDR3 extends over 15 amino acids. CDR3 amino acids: CSARLASFPSYEQYF. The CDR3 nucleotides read TGCAGTGCTAGATTGGCTTCCTTCCCTTCCTACGAGCAGTACTTC.

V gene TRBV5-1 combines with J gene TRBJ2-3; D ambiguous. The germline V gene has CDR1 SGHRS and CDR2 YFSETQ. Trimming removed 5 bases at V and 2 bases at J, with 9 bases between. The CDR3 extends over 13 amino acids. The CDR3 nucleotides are TGCGCCAGCAGTCCGCCTAACACAGATACGCAGTATTTT. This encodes CASSPPNTDTQYF.